This T cell receptor beta chain is drawn from a study of memory B cells and T cells in multiple sclerosis. The CDR3 runs 15 residues. V lost 5 bases, J lost 3 bases, and 6 bases stayed unmatched. Germline assignment: CDR1 LNHDA and CDR2 SQIVND (reference sequence). Overall study results and limits: Compartments had unequal clone-set sizes, affecting shared clonotype counts.

A remark on this clone: Its matching antigen is unknown.

Stimulus-free culture yielded autoproliferating CFSE-dim and non-proliferating CFSE-high T cells, each sequenced separately. Pooled replicate wells came from approximately 51 million CFSE-labeled PBMCs cultured less than eight days without stimulus. PBMCs were labeled with about 0.5 uM CFSE and cultured without exogenous stimuli. The method was immunoSEQ multiplex PCR; TCRdb's version includes in-frame clones alone and lacks a portion of them. The sample contains approximately 47,000 clones, around 79% of which appear only once. The sequenced sample consisted of PBMCs from blood kept in culture. The sequence derives from a human donor with multiple sclerosis. V usage is TRBV19 and J usage is TRBJ2-3; 9 bases are a match to TRBD1. The CDR3 reads CASSVTGGWTDTQYF. CDR3 bases: TGTGCCAGTAGTGTAACAGGGGGCTGGACAGATACGCAGTATTTT.